This section outlines one T cell receptor (beta chain) sequence together with its context. Its antigen is not yet known. Base qualities are not at hand, and no much larger clone is one base apart. TCR beta CDR3 regions were amplified from RNA transcripts for repertoire sequencing. The first round of RT-PCR was done with HTBI primers and the Qiagen OneStep RT-PCR kit, and was followed by a second round of multiplex PCR, then size selection and purification. The libraries underwent paired-end sequencing with 100 bp reads on an Illumina HiSeq2000. Per the source publication's procedure: Reads were processed with SOAPnuke, discarding reads with adapters, uncalled bases, mean Phred below 15, or no exact constant-primer or identifier match. COPE v1.2.5 was used to merge high-quality paired reads. Each unique nucleotide sequence was defined as a clonotype, and clonotypes were aligned to IMGT TRB V, D and J references with MiTCR v1.1. The analysis was limited to V-J combinations with a frequency above 0.0001, which together covered over 99% of the repertoires. For each V-J combination, a TCR clonal expansion and chaos score was defined as F50 clonal expansion divided by the chaos observed in the TCRdist matrix. Welch's t-statistics and random forest were used to reduce the features to approximately 13 V-J combinations, which were then used as input to a naive Bayes classifier. Thyroid-blood repertoire similarity was quantified with the Morisita-Horn index. TCRdb's own reprocessing of the public reads used fastp at Q25 and MiXCR and kept productive beta chains. Each entry merges the rows of one CDR3 protein and shows their most common DNA and genes. TCRdb, rather than the study authors, made the V and J calls. This sample is represented by approximately 1.2 million distinct CDR3 sequences; 36% of them were singletons. The ten largest clones take up more than 9.5% of the sample.

Patients with hyperthyroidism were aged 18 to 65 years, had been newly diagnosed, and had a disease duration of less than 2 months. Anyone with other autoimmune diseases, uncontrolled infections, pregnancy or lactation was excluded from the study. Clinical symptoms, serum thyroxine, TRAb, thyroid ultrasound and orbital computed tomography formed the basis of the diagnosis. Trizol reagent was used to extract the total RNA, and its quality was then checked on an Agilent 2100 Bioanalyzer. These data come from a study of Graves' ophthalmopathy and Graves' hyperthyroidism (dated by TCRdb to between 2018 and 2020). With regard to the full study: A patient counted as having stable hyperthyroidism if there was no progression to ophthalmopathy within 18 months of follow-up. To tell Graves' ophthalmopathy apart from Graves' hyperthyroidism, and to predict which patients would progress to ophthalmopathy, the study relied on TCR beta repertoire signatures. In total, 135 blood samples were TCR-sequenced: some 40 ophthalmopathy, some 75 hyperthyroidism and some 17 hyperthyroidism-to-ophthalmopathy patients. A discovery set of 100 patients (43 ophthalmopathy, just over 55 stable hyperthyroidism) was enrolled to explore V-J signatures distinguishing ophthalmopathy from hyperthyroidism. An independent validation cohort was composed of around 19 hyperthyroidism patients and roughly 16 patients who later progressed from hyperthyroidism to ophthalmopathy. In roughly 6 hyperthyroidism patients, T-cell repertoires of thyroid tissue and blood were compared. Following sampling, methimazole starting at 30 mg daily was administered to hyperthyroidism patients, and high-dose intravenous methylprednisolone was administered to ophthalmopathy patients.

CDR1 is given as SQVTM and CDR2 as ANQGSEA, both from the germline V gene. From its cysteine to its phenylalanine, the CDR3 spans 13 amino acids. The sequence is cut down to CDR3 DNA, 39 bases in frame from base 1. The germline V and J ends show losses of 4 bases and 5 bases respectively, and no gene match explains 5 bases of the junction. On the study overall, not on this receptor specifically: In validation, the model predicted ophthalmopathy progression with 55% to 71% sensitivity and 72% to 80% specificity; some 13 predicted patients were CT-confirmed with GO in a median of about 6.1 months. In cross-validation, the 13-signature model distinguished ophthalmopathy from stable hyperthyroidism with approximately 90% sensitivity and roughly 81% specificity, while in the test set the corresponding values were about 80% and 75%. Most of the expanded thyroid clonotypes with a frequency above 0.001 were also detected in blood, and it was suggested that the thyroid immune response may be reflected by blood repertoires. No statistical method was used to set the sample size in advance, and the investigators knew which group each participant was assigned to.

The specimen was peripheral blood or thyroid tissue (not recorded which). The origin of this receptor is an adult man with Graves' hyperthyroidism. The sequence links TRBV29-1 to TRBJ1-2; the central 9 bases match TRBD1. The CDR3 in this case is CSVGGGTGYGYTF. The DNA is TGCAGCGTTGGGGGGGGGACAGGGTATGGCTACACCTTC.